This TCR beta chain was identified in a study of identifying expanded T cells in peripheral blood. V was clipped by 4 bases and J by 2 bases, with 5 bases between them. CDR3 length: 13 residues. In germline, CDR1 is SGHTA, CDR2 FQGTGA. During the collection period, no donor immune events like infections were recorded. Method: immunoSEQ multiplex PCR; TCRdb's copy keeps in-frame clones and lacks some. The table includes 84,000 or so clones, approximately 90% detected once. The table lists this clone with a few counts. Its antigen is as yet unknown. Study observations and caveats: Technical replicates showed around 1.3 changed clones; roughly two weeks approximately 15; four weeks 19.

The source material was blood. This chain uses TRBV7-3 with TRBJ2-2, with D hard to call. This receptor was identified in a person aged 18-69 years in good health. CDR3 DNA: TGTGCCAGCAGCTCCACAAACACCGGGGAGCTGTTTTTT. Encoded protein: CASSSTNTGELFF.